Following are 21 T cell receptor beta chains from one sample sequenced in a study of blood T cell repertoires in COVID-19. Generated by immunoSEQ multiplex PCR, the TCRdb table keeps only in-frame clones and is missing some. The sample gives over 30,000 clones, about four fifths of which show up once; over 3.5% is in the top ten. Specimen: peripheral blood. The receptors originated from a man aged 45 to 65 with acute or convalescent COVID-19.

The chain couples TRBV6-6 to TRBJ1-1, with D possibly being TRBD1 (5 bases). The CDR3 runs to 14 residues. Germline CDR1 MNHNY, CDR2 SVGAGI (reference sequence). V lost 0 bases and J 7 bases, leaving 12 bases between the germline ends. The CDR3 loop reads CASSYSRVVGEAFF. In DNA form, the CDR3 reads TGTGCCAGCAGTTACTCCAGGGTTGTGGGTGAAGCTTTCTTT.

The chain uses TRBV28 and TRBJ1-3; a weak D match, TRBD1 (6 bases). Germline V gene data show CDR1 as MDHEN and CDR2 as SYDVKM. The germline V and J ends were trimmed by 8 bases and 2 bases, with 16 bases remaining between them. The CDR3 consists of 15 residues. The CDR3 sequence: CASLPPSGAGNTIYF. The CDR3 bases are TGTGCCAGCCTGCCCCCGTCAGGGGCTGGAAACACCATATATTTT.

The chain carries TRBV7-3 and TRBJ2-7; D unclear. Germline V gene data show CDR1 as SGHTA and CDR2 as FQGTGA. The CDR3 extends over 14 amino acids. The V and J ends lost 8 bases and 3 bases respectively, with 17 bases between them. CDR3 amino acids: CASGSDPAYYEQYF. The DNA for the CDR3 is TGTGCCAGCGGCAGCGACCCTGCCTACTACGAGCAGTACTTC.

The chain recombines TRBV4-1 with TRBJ1-2, with D maybe TRBD1 (6 bases). The germline gives CDR1 MGHRA, CDR2 YSYEKL. With 6 bases removed from V and 6 bases from J, the gap between germline ends came to 14 bases. The CDR3 is 13 residues long. The CDR3 loop is CASRATGKDGYTF. The CDR3 DNA follows: TGCGCCAGCAGAGCTACAGGGAAGGATGGCTACACCTTC.

The rearrangement uses TRBV25-1 and TRBJ2-7; 10 bases align to TRBD1. The CDR3 consists of 13 residues. Looked up from germline, CDR1 is MGHDK and CDR2 is SYGVNS. V lost 6 bases, J lost 2 bases, and 1 base stayed unmatched. The DNA for the CDR3 is TGTGCCAGCAGAGGGACAGGGGCCTACGAGCAGTACTTC. It specifies CASRGTGAYEQYF.

This clone has just one count. V usage is TRBV7-2 and J usage is TRBJ1-1; TRBD1 matches at 7 bases. Germline assignment: CDR1 SGHTA and CDR2 FQGNSA. V shed 5 bases and J 6 bases; nucleotides not matched to a gene: 3. This CDR3 contains 12 residues. In nucleotides, the CDR3 is TGTGCCAGCAGCAAGGGGGCATCTGAAGCTTTCTTT. Translation gives CASSKGASEAFF.

The V call is TRBV2, the J call TRBJ1-2, with D perhaps TRBD1 (5 bases). This CDR3 has 13 amino acids. CDR1 is SNHLY and CDR2 is FYNNEI in the germline V gene. V shed 6 bases and J shed 3 bases, with 11 bases lying between them. The CDR3 spells CASRPDSHYGYTF. The CDR3 DNA is TGTGCCAGCAGACCCGACAGTCACTATGGCTACACCTTC.

This clone turned up a few times. The chain employs TRBV5-1 and TRBJ2-4, with a possible D match to TRBD2 (5 bases). The CDR3 contains 13 residues. Germline loops: CDR1 SGHRS, CDR2 YFSETQ. V lost 4 bases and J lost 6, with 11 bases in between. CDR3 region: CASSLQEGNIQYF. As DNA, the CDR3 is TGCGCCAGCAGCCTCCAAGAGGGAAACATTCAGTACTTC.

This chain joins TRBV4-1 and TRBJ2-7; a possible D gene is TRBD1 (6 bases). Trimming took off 3 bases at V and 3 bases at J, with 12 bases between the two ends. This CDR3 comprises 14 residues. Germline assignment: CDR1 MGHRA and CDR2 YSYEKL. The CDR3 is CASSHNTGNYEQYF. CDR3 DNA sequence: TGCGCCAGCAGCCATAATACAGGGAACTACGAGCAGTACTTC.

The chain uses TRBV14 and TRBJ2-7; D may be TRBD1 (6 bases). This CDR3 contains 15 residues. Trimming removed 0 bases from V and 0 bases from J, with 9 bases in between. The V gene's germline CDR1 is SGHDN and CDR2 FVKESK. CDR3 bases: TGTGCCAGCAGCCAAGAACAGGGTATCTCCTACGAGCAGTACTTC. This encodes CASSQEQGISYEQYF.

This rearrangement joins TRBV5-4 to TRBJ1-3; D is uncertain. Trimming pared 1 base from V and 8 bases from J, leaving 4 bases between. This CDR3 contains 11 residues. CDR1 is SGHNT and CDR2 is YYREEE in the germline V gene (reference sequence). CDR3 nucleotide sequence: TGTGCCAGCAGCTTGAGAGACACCATATATTTT. Residues: CASSLRDTIYF.

This chain uses TRBV13 with TRBJ2-3; D is unresolved. Trimming removed 0 bases from V and 0 bases from J, with 4 bases in between. This CDR3 has 14 residues. In germline, CDR1 is PRHDT, CDR2 FYEKMQ (reference sequence). The CDR3 loop is CASSLGESTDTQYF. CDR3 in DNA: TGTGCCAGCAGCTTAGGTGAGAGCACAGATACGCAGTATTTT. The full variable domain, in which reference TRBV13 and TRBJ2-3 provide the parts outside the CDR3, is AAGVIQSPRHLIKEKRETATLKCYPIPRHDTVYWYQQGPGQDPQFLISFYEKMQSDKGSIPDRFSAQQFSDYHSELNMSSLELGDSALYFCASSLGESTDTQYFGPGTRLTVL.

The V call is TRBV7-3, the J call TRBJ2-7, with 12 bases that match TRBD1. This CDR3 comprises 15 residues. CDR1 is SGHTA, CDR2 FQGTGA, per germline. The J segment lost 4 bases and the V segment lost 3 bases, leaving 4 bases of the junction unmatched. In nucleotides, the CDR3 is TGTGCCAGCAGCTTGGGGACAGGGGGCGAGTACGAGCAGTACTTC. This translates into CASSLGTGGEYEQYF. The full variable domain, rest sourced from reference TRBV7-3 and TRBJ2-7, is GAGVSQTPSNKVTEKGKYVELRCDPISGHTALYWYRQSLGQGPEFLIYFQGTGAADDSGLPNDRFFAVRPEGSVSTLKIQRTERGDSAVYLCASSLGTGGEYEQYFGPGTRLTVT.

The J gene is TRBJ1-6, the V gene TRBV19, with D maybe TRBD1 (6 bases). This CDR3 has 15 residues. In germline, CDR1 is LNHDA, CDR2 SQIVND (reference sequence). V shed 5 bases and J shed 10 bases, with 18 bases lying between them. The CDR3 DNA follows: TGTGCCAGTAGTCCCGATGGCAGGGGTCAATCACCCCTCCACTTT. Translation: CASSPDGRGQSPLHF.

The chain combines TRBV7-6 with TRBJ2-7; maybe TRBD1 (6 bases). With 9 bases removed from V and 3 bases from J, the gap between germline ends came to 15 bases. CDR3 size: 13 residues. Germline CDR1 and CDR2: SGHVS and FNYEAQ. Here the CDR3 reads CARAGQRNYEQYF. CDR3 DNA: TGTGCCAGAGCCGGACAGAGAAACTACGAGCAGTACTTC.

DNA of the CDR3: TGCGCCAGCACCACTGTGACTAAGTGGCAGATACACACCGGGGAGCTGTTTTTT. This gives the protein CASTTVTKWQIHTGELFF. The V and J genes are TRBV5-1 and TRBJ2-2, with a tentative D call TRBD2 (5 bases). CDR3 length: 18 amino acids. Per the germline V gene, CDR1 is SGHRS and CDR2 is YFSETQ. Trimming took off 6 bases at V and 3 bases at J, with 24 bases between the two ends.

This clone turned up a few times. The rearrangement links TRBV5-1 to TRBJ1-1; 8 bases are shared with TRBD1. The ends lost 4 bases at V and 1 base at J; junction bases unmatched: 6. Germline V CDR1 and CDR2: SGHRS, YFSETQ. CDR3 length equals 15 residues. The CDR3 DNA is TGCGCCAGCAGCCCCCAGGGGGCTGAGAACACTGAAGCTTTCTTT. It specifies CASSPQGAENTEAFF. The complete variable domain, with remaining parts taken from reference TRBV5-1 and TRBJ1-1, reads KAGVTQTPRYLIKTRGQQVTLSCSPISGHRSVSWYQQTPGQGLQFLFEYFSETQRNKGNFPGRFSGRQFSNSRSEMNVSTLELGDSALYLCASSPQGAENTEAFFGQGTRLTVV.

V gene TRBV4-1 combines with J gene TRBJ2-5; 7 positions match TRBD1. Germline CDR1 is MGHRA and CDR2 is YSYEKL. CDR3 size: 15 residues. V dropped 2 bases and J dropped 5; count of bases not matched to a gene: 8. Here the CDR3 DNA reads TGCGCCAGCAGCCAACTCCACAGGGGCTCGGAGACCCAGTACTTC. Its protein is CASSQLHRGSETQYF.

A single count supports this clone. The chain has TRBV5-1 and TRBJ2-1; tentatively, D is TRBD1 (5 bases). CDR3 length: 14 residues. The germline V and J ends were trimmed by 2 bases and 8 bases, with 14 bases remaining between them. CDR1 and CDR2 (germline): SGHRS, YFSETQ. The CDR3, as DNA: TGCGCCAGCAGCTTACTGACAGAATTAGATGAGCAGTTCTTC. Protein: CASSLLTELDEQFF.

The chain recombines TRBV9 with TRBJ1-3, with D perhaps matching TRBD1 (5 bases). The germline V gene encodes CDR1 SGDLS and CDR2 YYNGEE. The CDR3 length is 16 residues. V was shortened by 3 bases and J by 4 bases, with 17 bases between the two germline ends. CDR3 DNA: TGTGCCAGCAGCGACCACCGGCGGGGCTTGGGAAACACCATATATTTT. Its protein product is CASSDHRRGLGNTIYF.

The rearrangement uses TRBV6-1 and TRBJ1-1, with TRBD1 identical over 9 bases. J gave up 11 bases and V 3 bases, and 10 bases lay outside the gene matches. The CDR3 has 14 residues. Germline loops: CDR1 MNHNS, CDR2 SASEGT. As DNA, the CDR3 is TGTGCCAGCAGTGACGGACAGGGGACCGGGGTCGCTTTCTTT. It yields the protein CASSDGQGTGVAFF.